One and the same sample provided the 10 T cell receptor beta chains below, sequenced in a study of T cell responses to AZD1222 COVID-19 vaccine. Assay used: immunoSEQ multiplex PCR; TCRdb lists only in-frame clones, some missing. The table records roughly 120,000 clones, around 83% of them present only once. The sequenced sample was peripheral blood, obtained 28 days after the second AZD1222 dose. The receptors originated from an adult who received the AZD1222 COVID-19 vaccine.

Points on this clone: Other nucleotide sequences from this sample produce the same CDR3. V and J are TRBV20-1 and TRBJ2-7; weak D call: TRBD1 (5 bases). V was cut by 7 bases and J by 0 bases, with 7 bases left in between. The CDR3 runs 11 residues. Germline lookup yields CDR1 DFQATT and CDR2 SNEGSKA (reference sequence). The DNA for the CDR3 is TGCAGTGTGACAGACTCCTACGAGCAGTACTTC. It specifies CSVTDSYEQYF.

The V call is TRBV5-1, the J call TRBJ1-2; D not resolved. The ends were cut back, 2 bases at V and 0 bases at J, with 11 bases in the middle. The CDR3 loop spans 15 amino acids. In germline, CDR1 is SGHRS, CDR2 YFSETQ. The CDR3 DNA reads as TGCGCCAGCAGCTTAGGGTCCGTTTCTAACTATGGCTACACCTTC. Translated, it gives CASSLGSVSNYGYTF.

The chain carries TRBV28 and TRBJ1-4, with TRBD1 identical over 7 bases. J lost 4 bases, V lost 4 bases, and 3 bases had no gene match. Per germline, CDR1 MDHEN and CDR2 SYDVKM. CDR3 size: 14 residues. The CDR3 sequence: CASSSGQFNEKLFF. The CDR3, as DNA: TGTGCCAGCAGTTCGGGACAGTTTAATGAAAAACTGTTTTTT.

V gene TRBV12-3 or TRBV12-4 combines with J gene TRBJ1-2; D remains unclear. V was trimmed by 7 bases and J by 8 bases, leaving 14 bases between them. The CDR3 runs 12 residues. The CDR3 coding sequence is TGTGCCAGCACCTTCGGCCAAGGGGGCTACACCTTC. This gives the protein CASTFGQGGYTF.

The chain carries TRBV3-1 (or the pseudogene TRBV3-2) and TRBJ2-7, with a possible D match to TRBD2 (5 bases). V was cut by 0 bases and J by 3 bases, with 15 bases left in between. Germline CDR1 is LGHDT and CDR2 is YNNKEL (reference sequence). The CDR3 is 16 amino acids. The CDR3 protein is CASSQDLGVGNYEQYF. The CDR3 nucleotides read TGTGCCAGCAGCCAAGATTTGGGAGTAGGCAACTACGAGCAGTACTTC.

For the CDR3, the DNA is TGTGCCAGCAGTCCTGTACACACTGAAGCTTTCTTT. Translated, it gives CASSPVHTEAFF. V usage is TRBV28 and J usage is TRBJ1-1; D not certain. Germline CDR1 is MDHEN and CDR2 is SYDVKM. Trimming shortened V by 5 bases and J by 3 bases, and 7 bases separated the two germline ends. CDR3 length: 12 amino acids. Together with reference TRBV28 and TRBJ1-1, the CDR3 gives the full variable domain: DVKVTQSSRYLVKRTGEKVFLECVQDMDHENMFWYRQDPGLGLRLIYFSYDVKMKEKGDIPEGYSVSREKKERFSLILESASTNQTSMYLCASSPVHTEAFFGQGTRLTVV.

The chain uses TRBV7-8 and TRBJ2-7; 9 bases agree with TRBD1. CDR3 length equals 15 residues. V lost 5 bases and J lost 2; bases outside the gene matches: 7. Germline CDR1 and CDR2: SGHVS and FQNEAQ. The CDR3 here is CASSPWWDRAYEQYF. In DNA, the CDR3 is TGTGCCAGCAGCCCCTGGTGGGACAGGGCCTACGAGCAGTACTTC.

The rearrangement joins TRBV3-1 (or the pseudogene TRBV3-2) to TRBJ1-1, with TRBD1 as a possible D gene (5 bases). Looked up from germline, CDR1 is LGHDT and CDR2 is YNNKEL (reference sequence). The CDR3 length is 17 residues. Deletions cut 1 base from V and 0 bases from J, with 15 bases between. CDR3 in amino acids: CASSQGWGRNLNTEAFF. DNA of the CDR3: TGTGCCAGCAGCCAAGGGTGGGGACGAAACTTGAACACTGAAGCTTTCTTT.

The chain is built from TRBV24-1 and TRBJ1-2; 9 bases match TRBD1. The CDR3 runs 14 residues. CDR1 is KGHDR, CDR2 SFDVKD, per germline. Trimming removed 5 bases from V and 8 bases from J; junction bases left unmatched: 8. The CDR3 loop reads CATSGTGVKGGYTF. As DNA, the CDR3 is TGTGCCACCAGTGGGACAGGGGTAAAAGGCGGCTACACCTTC.

The CDR3 here is CASKWVGYTGELFF. CDR3 sequence (DNA): TGTGCCAGCAAGTGGGTGGGCTACACCGGGGAGCTGTTTTTT. The rearrangement links TRBV9 to TRBJ2-2; no definite D call. Trimming shortened V by 6 bases and J by 3 bases, and 12 bases separated the two germline ends. This CDR3 spans 14 amino acids. The germline V gene encodes CDR1 SGDLS and CDR2 YYNGEE.